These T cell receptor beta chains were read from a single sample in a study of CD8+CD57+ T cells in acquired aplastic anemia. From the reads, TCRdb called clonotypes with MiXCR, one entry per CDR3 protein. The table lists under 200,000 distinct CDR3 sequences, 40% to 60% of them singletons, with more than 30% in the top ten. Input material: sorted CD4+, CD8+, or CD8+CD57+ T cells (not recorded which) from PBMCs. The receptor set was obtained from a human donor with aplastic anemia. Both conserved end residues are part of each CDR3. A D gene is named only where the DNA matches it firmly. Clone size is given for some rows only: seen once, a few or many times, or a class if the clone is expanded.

cdr3_nt: TGTGCCAGCAGTAACCAGCGGGGGTACAATGAGCAGTTCTTC
cdr3_aa: CASSNQRGYNEQFF
v_call: TRBV2
j_call: TRBJ2-1
clone_size: NA
d_call: TRBD2

cdr3_nt: TGTGCCATCAGGAGCACAGATACGCAGTATTTT
cdr3_aa: CAIRSTDTQYF
v_call: TRBV10-3
j_call: TRBJ2-3
clone_size: NA
d_call: NA

cdr3_nt: TGCGCCAGCAGCCCGCGCCGGCCACAGACACTCTCTAACTATGGCTACACCTTC
cdr3_aa: CASSPRRPQTLSNYGYTF
v_call: TRBV5-1
j_call: TRBJ1-2
clone_size: NA
d_call: NA

cdr3_nt: TGTGCCAGCAGTTTATCGGGGGGGTCTATTGAAGCTTTCTTT
cdr3_aa: CASSLSGGSIEAFF
v_call: TRBV27
j_call: TRBJ1-1
clone_size: NA
d_call: NA

cdr3_nt: TGCAGTGCTAGAGGGCAGGCGAGGAACTATGGCTACACCTTC
cdr3_aa: CSARGQARNYGYTF
v_call: TRBV20-1
j_call: TRBJ1-2
clone_size: NA
d_call: NA

cdr3_nt: TGTGCCAGCAGCTCTTGGCTCCAGCGGGAGTTCTTCGAGCAGTACTTC
cdr3_aa: CASSSWLQREFFEQYF
v_call: TRBV25-1
j_call: TRBJ2-7
clone_size: NA
d_call: TRBD2

cdr3_nt: TGTGCCAGCAGCTCCAGGGGTAACGGGTGGGGTCTAGAGACCCAGTACTTC
cdr3_aa: CASSSRGNGWGLETQYF
v_call: TRBV7-6
j_call: TRBJ2-5
clone_size: NA
d_call: NA

cdr3_nt: TGCAGTGCCCCAGCGGGAGGGCGCAATGAGCAGTTCTTC
cdr3_aa: CSAPAGGRNEQFF
v_call: TRBV20-1
j_call: TRBJ2-1
clone_size: NA
d_call: TRBD2

cdr3_nt: TGTGCTAGCAGCCCTGGGACTAGCGGGGGTTACGAGCAGTACTTC
cdr3_aa: CASSPGTSGGYEQYF
v_call: TRBV7-7
j_call: TRBJ2-7
clone_size: NA
d_call: TRBD2

cdr3_nt: TGTGCCAGCCGAGAGCGGAATGGCTACGAGCAGTACTTC
cdr3_aa: CASRERNGYEQYF
v_call: TRBV11-3
j_call: TRBJ2-7
clone_size: many
d_call: NA

cdr3_nt: TGTGCCAGTGGAGCGGGCCTCGCCTACGAGCAGTACTTC
cdr3_aa: CASGAGLAYEQYF
v_call: TRBV19
j_call: TRBJ2-7
clone_size: many
d_call: NA

cdr3_nt: TGTGCCACCAGTGATAGCACAGCGCCTGGGGCCAACGTCCTGACTTTC
cdr3_aa: CATSDSTAPGANVLTF
v_call: TRBV24-1
j_call: TRBJ2-6
clone_size: many
d_call: NA

cdr3_nt: TGCAGCGTAGGGACAGGGGGGTATGGCTACACCTTC
cdr3_aa: CSVGTGGYGYTF
v_call: TRBV29-1
j_call: TRBJ1-2
clone_size: NA
d_call: TRBD1

cdr3_nt: TGTGCCAGTAGGGGACAGGGGGCGCATGGTCAGCCCCAGCATTTT
cdr3_aa: CASRGQGAHGQPQHF
v_call: TRBV19
j_call: TRBJ1-5
clone_size: many
d_call: TRBD1

cdr3_nt: TGCAGTGCTAGAGATCCCCCGGGGAGGGAAGGGGGTGGCTACACCTTC
cdr3_aa: CSARDPPGREGGGYTF
v_call: TRBV20-1
j_call: TRBJ1-2
clone_size: NA
d_call: NA

cdr3_nt: TGTGCCAGTAGGTACCGAGCAGGGTATGAGCAGTTCTTC
cdr3_aa: CASRYRAGYEQFF
v_call: TRBV19
j_call: TRBJ2-1
clone_size: NA
d_call: NA

cdr3_nt: TGTGCCAGCAGCTCGGAGGAAGGACTAGTAGTCCTGTTCTTC
cdr3_aa: CASSSEEGLVVLFF
v_call: TRBV7-9
j_call: TRBJ2-1
clone_size: many
d_call: TRBD2

cdr3_nt: TGCAGAGTGACAGGGGGGATGAACACTGAAGCTTTCTTT
cdr3_aa: CRVTGGMNTEAFF
v_call: TRBV20-1
j_call: TRBJ1-1
clone_size: NA
d_call: TRBD1

cdr3_nt: TGTGCCAGCAGACGGGGGATCAGCTCTGGAAACACCATATATTTT
cdr3_aa: CASRRGISSGNTIYF
v_call: TRBV27
j_call: TRBJ1-3
clone_size: NA
d_call: NA

cdr3_nt: TGTGCCAGCAGCCCCCTCCTAACCGGGGAGCTGTTTTTT
cdr3_aa: CASSPLLTGELFF
v_call: TRBV7-3
j_call: TRBJ2-2
clone_size: many
d_call: NA

cdr3_nt: TGCGCCAGCAGCTTGGCGGTCGGGACCTATGGCTACACCTTC
cdr3_aa: CASSLAVGTYGYTF
v_call: TRBV5-1
j_call: TRBJ1-2
clone_size: NA
d_call: NA

cdr3_nt: TGCGCCAGCAGCGACGGGACTCCCTCATACAATGAGCAGTATTTT
cdr3_aa: CASSDGTPSYNEQYF
v_call: TRBV5-1
j_call: TRBJ2-3
clone_size: NA
d_call: NA

cdr3_nt: TGTGCCAGTAGTACAGGGACAGGGTCCTACGAGCAGTACTTC
cdr3_aa: CASSTGTGSYEQYF
v_call: TRBV19
j_call: TRBJ2-7
clone_size: few
d_call: TRBD1

cdr3_nt: TGTGCCAGCAGTGAATTCAACGAGCAGTACTTC
cdr3_aa: CASSEFNEQYF
v_call: TRBV25-1
j_call: TRBJ2-7
clone_size: NA
d_call: NA

cdr3_nt: TGTGCCAGCAGCCAAGAATGGACAGGGATGAACACTGAAGCTTTCTTT
cdr3_aa: CASSQEWTGMNTEAFF
v_call: TRBV4-2
j_call: TRBJ1-1
clone_size: NA
d_call: TRBD1

cdr3_nt: TGTGCTAGTGCCGAGGGACTAGCGGGAGTTTACGAGCAGTACTTC
cdr3_aa: CASAEGLAGVYEQYF
v_call: TRBV12-5
j_call: TRBJ2-7
clone_size: many
d_call: TRBD2

cdr3_nt: TGCAGTGCTAGACACACAGGTTTC
cdr3_aa: CSARHTGF
v_call: TRBV20-1
j_call: TRBJ2-6
clone_size: NA
d_call: NA

cdr3_nt: TGTGCCACCAGCAGAGAGTCTAGCGGGCCCGGGGAGCTGTTTTTT
cdr3_aa: CATSRESSGPGELFF
v_call: TRBV15
j_call: TRBJ2-2
clone_size: NA
d_call: TRBD2

cdr3_nt: TGCAGCGTTCAGCGTCAGGTTGGTGAGCAGTTCTTC
cdr3_aa: CSVQRQVGEQFF
v_call: TRBV29-1
j_call: TRBJ2-1
clone_size: NA
d_call: NA

cdr3_nt: TGTGCCATCAGTGAGTCGACCCTAGGCTTGGGCACCGGGGAGCTGTTTTTT
cdr3_aa: CAISESTLGLGTGELFF
v_call: TRBV10-3
j_call: TRBJ2-2
clone_size: NA
d_call: NA

cdr3_nt: TGTGCCAGCAGTCTCGGCTTGACTGGTTCACCCCTCCACTTT
cdr3_aa: CASSLGLTGSPLHF
v_call: TRBV12-3/TRBV12-4
j_call: TRBJ1-6
clone_size: NA
d_call: NA

cdr3_nt: TGTGCCAGCAGTGAATATCCCTTTGAGACCCAGTACTTC
cdr3_aa: CASSEYPFETQYF
v_call: TRBV6-1
j_call: TRBJ2-5
clone_size: few
d_call: NA

cdr3_nt: TGTGCCAGCAGTCCAGGACAGGGGGTCGGCTACACCTTC
cdr3_aa: CASSPGQGVGYTF
v_call: TRBV6-1
j_call: TRBJ1-2
clone_size: NA
d_call: TRBD1

cdr3_nt: TGTGCCAGCAGCCTAAGACAGGGGAGCACAGATACGCAGTATTTT
cdr3_aa: CASSLRQGSTDTQYF
v_call: TRBV11-2
j_call: TRBJ2-3
clone_size: NA
d_call: TRBD1

cdr3_nt: TGTGCCAGCAGCCCGCCCTATGGTCTAGCGGACCAAGAGACCCAGTACTTC
cdr3_aa: CASSPPYGLADQETQYF
v_call: TRBV11-1
j_call: TRBJ2-5
clone_size: many
d_call: TRBD2

cdr3_nt: TGTGCCGTCAGTGAGAGGGGCGGGCTCCGTTCCGGGGAGCTGGTTTTT
cdr3_aa: CAVSERGGLRSGELVF
v_call: TRBV10-3
j_call: TRBJ2-2
clone_size: NA
d_call: NA

cdr3_nt: TGTGCCAGCAGTGAAGGGATATACTCATCGGAGACCCAGTACTTC
cdr3_aa: CASSEGIYSSETQYF
v_call: TRBV2
j_call: TRBJ2-5
clone_size: NA
d_call: NA

cdr3_nt: TGTGCCAGCAGTGAATTAAGGGGGTACAATGAGCAGTTCTTC
cdr3_aa: CASSELRGYNEQFF
v_call: TRBV25-1
j_call: TRBJ2-1
clone_size: NA
d_call: NA

cdr3_nt: TGTGCCAGCAGCTTCCAAAGTGCTAGCGCTAACACCGGGGAGCTGTTTTTT
cdr3_aa: CASSFQSASANTGELFF
v_call: TRBV7-9
j_call: TRBJ2-2
clone_size: many
d_call: NA

cdr3_nt: TGTGCCAGCAGGACAGGGGTCTATGGCTACACCTTC
cdr3_aa: CASRTGVYGYTF
v_call: TRBV7-3
j_call: TRBJ1-2
clone_size: NA
d_call: TRBD1

cdr3_nt: TGTGCCAGTACCGAACCAGACAGGGGGAATGAAAAACTGTTTTTT
cdr3_aa: CASTEPDRGNEKLFF
v_call: TRBV19
j_call: TRBJ1-4
clone_size: many
d_call: TRBD1

cdr3_nt: TGCAGCGTTGGGCTAGCGGGAACCGGGGAGCTGTTTTTT
cdr3_aa: CSVGLAGTGELFF
v_call: TRBV29-1
j_call: TRBJ2-2
clone_size: many
d_call: TRBD2

cdr3_nt: TGCAGTGCTAGAGTAGACATCAATCAGCCCCAGCATTTT
cdr3_aa: CSARVDINQPQHF
v_call: TRBV20-1
j_call: TRBJ1-5
clone_size: NA
d_call: NA